This T cell receptor beta chain was captured in a study of cytomegalovirus exposure and HLA in healthy donors. Study information: Around 180 million T cells yielded roughly 120 million unique TCR beta sequences in earlier analysis. Study-level findings and limits: What was likely a sequencing artifact was a cluster of highly shared sequence variants. An ancestry cluster, one associated with Asian ancestry, reportedly showed fewer N-insertions than the approximately 670-donor mean in a later analysis. As a later analysis showed, several of the most significant clusters appeared to be linked to common viral pathogens.

Concerning this clone: Its antigen is undetermined.

Germline V gene lookup returns CDR1 MDHEN and CDR2 SYDVKM. V shed 3 bases, J shed 8 bases, and the junction held 11 bases outside the gene matches. The CDR3 totals 15 residues. Amplification used 60 Vbeta primers and 13 Jbeta primers. The data were produced by immunoSEQ multiplex PCR, yet TCRdb's version contains in-frame clones alone and is incomplete. This table has roughly 300,000 clones, 86% appearing once. Material for sequencing was PBMCs. The chain joins TRBV28 to TRBJ1-2; 8 bases align to TRBD1. This sequence was found in a man aged 40-49 years in good health and CMV-seropositive. This CDR3 is CASSFQDRAFGGYTF. DNA for the CDR3: TGTGCCAGCAGTTTCCAGGACAGGGCCTTCGGGGGCTACACCTTC.